Listed below are T cell receptor beta chains from one sample, sequenced in a study of identical twins. MiXCR, run by TCRdb on the 5' RACE reads, gives a single entry per CDR3 protein. The data contain about 100,000 distinct CDR3 sequences, 4.5% to 6.5% of them singletons. The specimen sequenced was memory T cells sorted from blood. These receptors were taken from a woman in her forties or fifties in good health. The CDR3 runs from the conserved cysteine through the conserved F or W. Each record gives: clone size, J gene, CDR3 length, D gene, V gene, CDR3 protein, CDR3 DNA. D genes are given only for firm matches. The listing skips clone size in some rows; elsewhere it reads once, few, many or a size class.

clone_size: few
j_call: TRBJ2-7
cdr3_length: 13
d_call: -
v_call: TRBV6-1
cdr3_aa: CASKAGDGYEQYF
cdr3_nt: TGTGCCAGCAAGGCCGGAGACGGCTACGAGCAGTACTTC

clone_size: many
j_call: TRBJ2-2
cdr3_length: 15
d_call: -
v_call: TRBV6-5
cdr3_aa: CASYSGTTNTGELFF
cdr3_nt: TGTGCCAGCTACTCCGGGACAACGAACACCGGGGAGCTGTTTTTT

clone_size: few
j_call: TRBJ2-1
cdr3_length: 17
d_call: TRBD2
v_call: TRBV7-9
cdr3_aa: CASSPRGGLAGVDEQFF
cdr3_nt: TGTGCCAGCAGCCCCCGGGGGGGGCTAGCGGGAGTTGATGAGCAGTTCTTC

clone_size: many
j_call: TRBJ2-3
cdr3_length: 15
d_call: -
v_call: TRBV28
cdr3_aa: CASSLGGMGRDTQYF
cdr3_nt: TGTGCCAGCAGTTTAGGTGGGATGGGTAGAGATACGCAGTATTTT

clone_size: many
j_call: TRBJ2-1
cdr3_length: 13
d_call: -
v_call: TRBV11-2
cdr3_aa: CASSLEGIGEQFF
cdr3_nt: TGTGCCAGCAGCTTAGAAGGAATTGGTGAGCAGTTCTTC

clone_size: -
j_call: TRBJ2-2
cdr3_length: 11
d_call: -
v_call: TRBV30
cdr3_aa: CAWSHVGELFF
cdr3_nt: TGTGCCTGGAGTCACGTCGGGGAGCTGTTTTTT

clone_size: few
j_call: TRBJ2-1
cdr3_length: 14
d_call: -
v_call: TRBV5-1
cdr3_aa: CASSLVAADNEQFF
cdr3_nt: TGCGCCAGCAGCTTGGTAGCGGCGGACAATGAGCAGTTCTTC

clone_size: -
j_call: TRBJ2-5
cdr3_length: 13
d_call: -
v_call: TRBV5-6
cdr3_aa: CASSLVNQETQYF
cdr3_nt: TGTGCCAGCAGCTTGGTCAATCAGGAGACCCAGTACTTC

clone_size: many
j_call: TRBJ2-1
cdr3_length: 10
d_call: TRBD2
v_call: TRBV29-1
cdr3_aa: CSVVGLAAFF
cdr3_nt: TGCAGCGTTGTGGGACTAGCAGCGTTCTTC

clone_size: many
j_call: TRBJ1-1
cdr3_length: 15
d_call: -
v_call: TRBV5-1
cdr3_aa: CASSPSPGLSTEAFF
cdr3_nt: TGCGCCAGCAGCCCTTCCCCGGGATTGAGCACTGAAGCTTTCTTT

clone_size: many
j_call: TRBJ2-1
cdr3_length: 17
d_call: TRBD2
v_call: TRBV3-1
cdr3_aa: CASSQDPGLAGRNEQFF
cdr3_nt: TGTGCCAGCAGCCAAGATCCTGGACTAGCGGGCCGGAATGAGCAGTTCTTC

clone_size: -
j_call: TRBJ2-7
cdr3_length: 14
d_call: TRBD1
v_call: TRBV3-1
cdr3_aa: CASSTNRGRYEQYF
cdr3_nt: TGTGCCAGCAGCACTAACAGGGGGCGATACGAGCAGTACTTC

clone_size: many
j_call: TRBJ2-1
cdr3_length: 12
d_call: TRBD1
v_call: TRBV28
cdr3_aa: CATGTGAREQFF
cdr3_nt: TGTGCCACCGGGACAGGTGCTAGAGAGCAGTTCTTC

clone_size: many
j_call: TRBJ2-5
cdr3_length: 14
d_call: -
v_call: TRBV28
cdr3_aa: CASSLSYGPETQYF
cdr3_nt: TGTGCCAGCAGTTTATCCTATGGACCAGAGACCCAGTACTTC

clone_size: many
j_call: TRBJ1-3
cdr3_length: 15
d_call: -
v_call: TRBV30
cdr3_aa: CAWEFSADSGNTIYF
cdr3_nt: TGTGCCTGGGAGTTTTCTGCAGACTCTGGAAACACCATATATTTT

clone_size: many
j_call: TRBJ2-1
cdr3_length: 17
d_call: TRBD2
v_call: TRBV7-9
cdr3_aa: CASRVILAGLPFNEQFF
cdr3_nt: TGTGCCAGCAGAGTTATCCTAGCGGGATTGCCGTTCAATGAGCAGTTCTTC

clone_size: many
j_call: TRBJ2-1
cdr3_length: 14
d_call: -
v_call: TRBV11-2
cdr3_aa: CASSLIPVYNEQFF
cdr3_nt: TGTGCCAGCAGCTTAATCCCGGTATACAATGAGCAGTTCTTC

clone_size: many
j_call: TRBJ1-1
cdr3_length: 12
d_call: -
v_call: TRBV19
cdr3_aa: CASSIIGAEAFF
cdr3_nt: TGTGCCAGTAGTATAATTGGGGCTGAAGCTTTCTTT

clone_size: -
j_call: TRBJ2-1
cdr3_length: 11
d_call: -
v_call: TRBV3-1
cdr3_aa: CASSQENEQFF
cdr3_nt: TGTGCCAGCAGCCAAGAAAATGAGCAGTTCTTC

clone_size: many
j_call: TRBJ2-1
cdr3_length: 18
d_call: -
v_call: TRBV11-2
cdr3_aa: CASSFSFLASSSYNEQFF
cdr3_nt: TGTGCCAGCAGCTTTTCATTTCTAGCGTCCAGCTCCTACAATGAGCAGTTCTTC

clone_size: many
j_call: TRBJ2-5
cdr3_length: 17
d_call: TRBD1
v_call: TRBV28
cdr3_aa: CASSSSVGGTGQETQYF
cdr3_nt: TGTGCCAGCAGTTCCTCAGTCGGTGGGACAGGCCAAGAGACCCAGTACTTC

clone_size: few
j_call: TRBJ2-2
cdr3_length: 16
d_call: -
v_call: TRBV5-1
cdr3_aa: CASSLAIRDNTGELFF
cdr3_nt: TGCGCCAGCAGCTTGGCCATCAGGGACAACACCGGGGAGCTGTTTTTT

clone_size: many
j_call: TRBJ2-3
cdr3_length: 17
d_call: -
v_call: TRBV4-1
cdr3_aa: CASSQEGSGRVTDTQYF
cdr3_nt: TGCGCCAGCAGCCAAGAGGGGTCGGGCAGGGTCACAGATACGCAGTATTTT

clone_size: many
j_call: TRBJ2-1
cdr3_length: 24
d_call: TRBD2
v_call: TRBV24-1
cdr3_aa: CATSDPGGGRGRASGTSGTYEQFF
cdr3_nt: TGTGCCACCAGTGATCCTGGAGGGGGCCGGGGGAGGGCGTCCGGGACTAGCGGGACATATGAGCAGTTCTTC

clone_size: few
j_call: TRBJ2-3
cdr3_length: 15
d_call: TRBD2
v_call: TRBV12-3/TRBV12-4
cdr3_aa: CASSLGREGLDTQYF
cdr3_nt: TGTGCCAGCAGTTTGGGGCGGGAGGGCCTAGATACGCAGTATTTT

clone_size: -
j_call: TRBJ2-1
cdr3_length: 15
d_call: -
v_call: TRBV3-1
cdr3_aa: CASSPRGRTGHEQFF
cdr3_nt: TGTGCCAGCAGCCCCCGGGGGAGGACAGGCCATGAGCAGTTCTTC

clone_size: many
j_call: TRBJ1-5
cdr3_length: 14
d_call: TRBD1
v_call: TRBV20-1
cdr3_aa: CSAAPGQGLQPQHF
cdr3_nt: TGCAGTGCTGCACCGGGACAGGGATTGCAGCCCCAGCATTTT

clone_size: -
j_call: TRBJ2-2
cdr3_length: 14
d_call: -
v_call: TRBV30
cdr3_aa: CAWRPPSDTGELFF
cdr3_nt: TGTGCCTGGAGGCCCCCCTCTGACACCGGGGAGCTGTTTTTT

clone_size: few
j_call: TRBJ2-5
cdr3_length: 15
d_call: -
v_call: TRBV3-1
cdr3_aa: CASSSDWTQERTQYF
cdr3_nt: TGTGCCAGCAGCTCGGACTGGACCCAAGAGCGGACCCAGTACTTC

clone_size: many
j_call: TRBJ2-5
cdr3_length: 12
d_call: -
v_call: TRBV12-3/TRBV12-4
cdr3_aa: CASSFRDETQYF
cdr3_nt: TGTGCCAGCAGTTTTCGGGATGAGACCCAGTACTTC

clone_size: few
j_call: TRBJ1-5
cdr3_length: 15
d_call: -
v_call: TRBV19
cdr3_aa: CASSIVQLSNQPQHF
cdr3_nt: TGTGCCAGTAGTATTGTCCAGCTCAGCAATCAGCCCCAGCATTTT

clone_size: -
j_call: TRBJ1-6
cdr3_length: 17
d_call: TRBD1
v_call: TRBV27
cdr3_aa: CASSFLTGSSYNSPLHF
cdr3_nt: TGTGCCAGCAGTTTCTTGACAGGGAGCTCCTATAATTCACCCCTCCACTTT

clone_size: few
j_call: TRBJ1-4
cdr3_length: 12
d_call: -
v_call: TRBV15
cdr3_aa: CATSRVGEKLFF
cdr3_nt: TGTGCCACCAGCAGAGTCGGCGAAAAACTGTTTTTT

clone_size: many
j_call: TRBJ2-1
cdr3_length: 14
d_call: -
v_call: TRBV24-1
cdr3_aa: CATKSGGDNNEQFF
cdr3_nt: TGTGCCACCAAATCTGGGGGCGATAACAATGAGCAGTTCTTC

clone_size: many
j_call: TRBJ1-2
cdr3_length: 13
d_call: TRBD1
v_call: TRBV29-1
cdr3_aa: CSVAGQGIDGYTF
cdr3_nt: TGCAGCGTAGCAGGACAGGGTATCGATGGCTACACCTTC

clone_size: many
j_call: TRBJ1-2
cdr3_length: 16
d_call: -
v_call: TRBV6-5
cdr3_aa: CASSKPGLPRGYGYTF
cdr3_nt: TGTGCCAGCAGTAAGCCGGGACTCCCCCGGGGCTATGGCTACACCTTC

clone_size: many
j_call: TRBJ2-5
cdr3_length: 13
d_call: -
v_call: TRBV21-1
cdr3_aa: CASSNLVYETQYF
cdr3_nt: TGTGCCAGCAGCAATCTGGTATATGAGACCCAGTACTTC